The 25 T cell receptor beta chains presented below share a single source sample, sequenced in a study of CD8 T cells in ankylosing spondylitis. TCRdb passed the 5' RACE reads through MiXCR, listing each CDR3 protein once. The sample yields approximately 340,000 distinct CDR3 sequences, approximately 14% seen once. The specimen sequenced was blood, either unsorted or a sorted T cell fraction (not recorded which). The receptors here all came from a male donor with ankylosing spondylitis or in good health (not recorded which).

The chain is built from TRBV5-5 and TRBJ2-6, with D unclear. V lost 6 bases and J lost 0, with 10 bases in between. This CDR3 has 15 amino acids. Germline assignment: CDR1 SGHKS and CDR2 YYEKEE (reference sequence). The CDR3 loop is CASTPTYSGANVLTF. In nucleotides, the CDR3 is TGTGCCAGCACCCCCACCTACTCTGGGGCCAACGTCCTGACTTTC.

This chain joins TRBV25-1 and TRBJ2-2; D is possibly TRBD1 (5 bases). From germline, CDR1 is MGHDK and CDR2 SYGVNS. The V end was cut by 1 base, the J end by 7 bases, with 13 bases between. The CDR3 length is 15 residues. CDR3 coding DNA: TGTGCCAGCAGTGAATCAAATGGGGCCGGCGGGGAGCTGTTTTTT. This codes for CASSESNGAGGELFF. Based on the CDR3 plus reference TRBV25-1 and TRBJ2-2, the full variable domain is EADIYQTPRYLVIGTGKKITLECSQTMGHDKMYWYQQDPGMELHLIHYSYGVNSTEKGDLSSESTVSRIRTEHFPLTLESARPSHTSQYLCASSESNGAGGELFFGEGSRLTVL.

This sequence joins TRBV7-2 and TRBJ2-3; a possible D gene is TRBD1 (5 bases). The V end lost 8 bases, the J end lost 8 bases, and 14 bases lay between the germline ends. The CDR3 extends over 12 amino acids. The germline gives CDR1 SGHTA, CDR2 FQGNSA. This CDR3 reads CASAQGVGTQYF. CDR3 in DNA: TGTGCCAGCGCCCAGGGTGTGGGTACGCAGTATTTT. Full variable domain (remainder filled in from reference TRBV7-2 and TRBJ2-3): GAGVSQSPSNKVTEKGKDVELRCDPISGHTALYWYRQSLGQGLEFLIYFQGNSAPDKSGLPSDRFSAERTGGSVSTLTIQRTQQEDSAVYLCASAQGVGTQYFGPGTRLTVL.

This clonotype was detected ten times or more. The chain joins TRBV27 to TRBJ2-7; 9 nucleotides align to TRBD1. This CDR3 is built from 16 residues. V gave up 5 bases and J gave up 3 bases; unmatched junction bases: 11. CDR1 is MNHEY, CDR2 SMNVEV, per germline (reference sequence). CDR3 protein: CASSPPGTGFLYEQYF. CDR3 sequence (DNA): TGTGCCAGCAGTCCCCCCGGGACAGGGTTTCTCTACGAGCAGTACTTC.

V is TRBV5-1 and J is TRBJ2-3; D may match TRBD1 or TRBD2 (5 bases each). This CDR3 region has 15 residues. Trimming took 2 bases from V and 2 from J, leaving 12 bases between them. Germline values: CDR1 SGHRS, CDR2 YFSETQ. The CDR3 DNA reads as TGCGCCAGCAGCTTAGGTGGGGGTCCCACAGATACGCAGTATTTT. It codes for CASSLGGGPTDTQYF. Full variable domain (missing parts from reference TRBV5-1 and TRBJ2-3): KAGVTQTPRYLIKTRGQQVTLSCSPISGHRSVSWYQQTPGQGLQFLFEYFSETQRNKGNFPGRFSGRQFSNSRSEMNVSTLELGDSALYLCASSLGGGPTDTQYFGPGTRLTVL.

V is TRBV10-2 and J is TRBJ1-1; D may be TRBD1 (5 bases). Germline CDR1 WSHSY, CDR2 SAAADI. V shed 0 bases and J shed 1 base, with 18 bases lying between them. This CDR3 has 18 residues. CDR3 in amino acids: CASSESTRGVDGNTEAFF. The CDR3 DNA sequence: TGCGCCAGCAGTGAGTCGACTCGAGGGGTAGACGGGAACACTGAAGCTTTCTTT.

This clonotype was detected only a few times. The V and J genes are TRBV2 and TRBJ1-1; 7 bases agree with TRBD1. The CDR3 is made up of 15 amino acids. Germline trimming cut 8 bases from V and 4 bases from J; bases unmatched to any gene: 13. CDR1 and CDR2 (germline): SNHLY, FYNNEI. The DNA of the CDR3 is TGTGCCAGCCGCGGAGACAGGGCGGGAAGCACTGAAGCTTTCTTT. Encoded protein: CASRGDRAGSTEAFF.

This clonotype has a handful of counts. This chain uses TRBV11-2 with TRBJ2-1; TRBD2 might be the D (6 bases). With 1 base removed from V and 12 bases from J, the gap between germline ends came to 19 bases. Germline V lookup: CDR1 SGHAT, CDR2 FQNNGV. The CDR3 contains 15 residues. The DNA for the CDR3 is TGTGCCAGCAGCTTAGTGGGGGTTGGACTAAAGGTGCAGTTCTTC. Protein product: CASSLVGVGLKVQFF. Drawing the rest from reference TRBV11-2 and TRBJ2-1, the complete variable domain is EAGVAQSPRYKIIEKRQSVAFWCNPISGHATLYWYQQILGQGPKLLIQFQNNGVVDDSQLPKDRFSAERLKGVDSTLKIQPAKLEDSAVYLCASSLVGVGLKVQFFGPGTRLTVL.

This clonotype was counted only a few times. The chain has TRBV7-2 and TRBJ1-6; D may be TRBD1 (5 bases). Trimming took off 3 bases at V and 10 bases at J, with 13 bases between the two ends. The CDR3 consists of 14 residues. Germline CDR1 reads SGHTA; CDR2 reads FQGNSA. DNA for the CDR3: TGTGCCAGCAGCTTCCGAGGGGTCGGATCACCCCTCCACTTT. It yields the protein CASSFRGVGSPLHF. Variable domain in full (rest from reference TRBV7-2 and TRBJ1-6): GAGVSQSPSNKVTEKGKDVELRCDPISGHTALYWYRQSLGQGLEFLIYFQGNSAPDKSGLPSDRFSAERTGGSVSTLTIQRTQQEDSAVYLCASSFRGVGSPLHFGNGTRLTVT.

This clonotype was counted only a few times. The chain carries TRBV12-3 or TRBV12-4 and TRBJ1-4, with a tentative D call TRBD1 (5 bases). Trimming took off 0 bases at V and 7 bases at J, with 18 bases between the two ends. CDR3 length: 17 residues. The CDR3 DNA reads TGTGCCAGCAGTTTAGCTAAGGAGGGGTGGGCTACTGAAAAACTGTTTTTT. Translating it yields CASSLAKEGWATEKLFF.

This clonotype has only a few counts. The chain has TRBV5-5 and TRBJ2-1; D is possibly TRBD2 (5 bases). This CDR3 is 13 amino acids long. The germline V gene has CDR1 SGHKS and CDR2 YYEKEE (reference sequence). V was cut by 0 bases and J by 14 bases, with 15 bases left in between. CDR3 DNA: TGTGCCAGCAGCTTGGGAAGGACTGCCCTGGAGTTCTTC. Protein: CASSLGRTALEFF.

The chain has TRBV12-3 or TRBV12-4 and TRBJ2-3, with 8 nucleotides matching TRBD2. The CDR3 runs to 17 residues. With V trimmed by 5 bases and J by 6 bases, 16 bases remained unmatched. CDR3 coding DNA: TGTGCCAGCAGTCTTGATCTGCTAGCGCCGGGGGGGGATACGCAGTATTTT. Translating gives CASSLDLLAPGGDTQYF.

This clonotype has a count of ten or more. The chain links TRBV4-1 to TRBJ1-2; 8 bases are a match to TRBD1. This CDR3 spans 15 amino acids. Trimming removed 4 bases from V and 3 bases from J; junction bases left unmatched: 7. The germline gives CDR1 MGHRA, CDR2 YSYEKL. The CDR3 DNA follows: TGCGCCAGCAGCCCAATCTCCAGGGGGCACTATGGCTACACCTTC. It codes for CASSPISRGHYGYTF.

This clonotype was counted between two and nine times. The V and J genes are TRBV20-1 and TRBJ2-7, with a tentative D call TRBD1 (5 bases). CDR1 is DFQATT and CDR2 is SNEGSKA in the germline V gene (reference sequence). The length of the CDR3 is 11 residues. The V and J ends lost 6 bases and 5 bases respectively, with 11 bases between them. Written as DNA, the CDR3 is TGCAGTGCCCAGGGTACCCACGAGCAGTACTTC. Translated: CSAQGTHEQYF.

The gene calls are TRBV12-5 and TRBJ1-1; D is uncertain. The V gene lost 6 bases and the J gene lost 1 base, with 9 bases spanning the gap. Germline CDR1 is LGHNT and CDR2 is FRNRAP. CDR3 length: 13 residues. As DNA, the CDR3 is TGTGCTAGTGGGAGGGAGTGGAACACTGAAGCTTTCTTT. It is translated as CASGREWNTEAFF.

The rearrangement links TRBV10-3 to TRBJ2-3, with 11 bases lining up with TRBD1. With V trimmed by 10 bases and J by 11 bases, 14 bases remained unmatched. CDR1 is ENHRY, CDR2 SYGVKD, per germline. The CDR3 spans 14 residues. CDR3: CANAGTGGLRGQYF. The CDR3 DNA sequence: TGTGCCAACGCCGGGACAGGGGGTCTCAGGGGGCAGTATTTT.

This clonotype was detected ten times or more. This chain joins TRBV11-1 and TRBJ1-1, with TRBD1 as a possible D gene (5 bases). V shed 7 bases and J shed 3 bases, with 15 bases lying between them. The CDR3 length is 14 residues. The germline gives CDR1 SGHAT, CDR2 FQDESV (reference sequence). The CDR3 bases are TGTGCCAGCACATCTGGGGGGATCTACACTGAAGCTTTCTTT. Protein product: CASTSGGIYTEAFF.

In its sample, this clonotype was seen a few times. V gene TRBV6-5 combines with J gene TRBJ2-2; 9 nucleotides align to TRBD1. Germline assignment: CDR1 MNHEY and CDR2 SVGAGI. With 8 bases clipped from V and 5 bases from J, the junction kept 15 bases outside the gene matches. There are 17 residues in the CDR3. CDR3 amino acids: CASRSTPGQGATGELFF. In nucleotides, the CDR3 is TGTGCCAGCCGTTCTACGCCGGGACAGGGAGCGACCGGGGAGCTGTTTTTT.

This clonotype has more than one count but fewer than ten. An end of the junction differs from the germline gene, which may be a read error. The chain combines TRBV5-1 with TRBJ2-1, with a possible D match to TRBD1 (6 bases). In germline, CDR1 is SGHRS, CDR2 YFSETQ. This CDR3 spans 15 amino acids. This CDR3 reads CDSRTPGTPYNEQFF. For the CDR3, the DNA is TGCGACAGCAGAACCCCCGGGACACCGTACAATGAGCAGTTCTTC.

This clonotype has at least ten counts. The rearrangement links TRBV5-1 to TRBJ1-6; a weak D match, TRBD1 (5 bases). Germline V CDR1 and CDR2: SGHRS, YFSETQ. The CDR3 loop spans 15 amino acids. The V and J ends lost 5 bases and 0 bases respectively, with 9 bases between them. Written as DNA, the CDR3 is TGCGCCAGCAGTCCTCAGGGCTCCTATAATTCACCCCTCCACTTT. Its translation: CASSPQGSYNSPLHF.

This clonotype has more than one count but fewer than ten. The chain joins TRBV13 to TRBJ1-2, with 7 bases aligning to TRBD1. The CDR3 contains 16 residues. Looked up from germline, CDR1 is PRHDT and CDR2 is FYEKMQ (reference sequence). J was trimmed by 3 bases and V by 5 bases; bases with no gene match: 12. The CDR3 DNA reads TGTGCCAGCAGCCCCAGCATCCAAGGGACAGACTATGGCTACACCTTC. This encodes CASSPSIQGTDYGYTF.

The rearrangement joins TRBV5-1 to TRBJ2-4; TRBD1 matches at 7 bases. Per germline, CDR1 SGHRS and CDR2 YFSETQ. The CDR3 has 13 residues. Unmatched junction bases numbered 7, after V lost 4 bases and J lost 9 bases. For the CDR3, the DNA is TGCGCCAGCAGCAAGACAGGGTTGGGCATTCAGTACTTC. Protein: CASSKTGLGIQYF.

The chain is built from TRBV25-1 and TRBJ2-7; 7 bases match TRBD1. Germline loops: CDR1 MGHDK, CDR2 SYGVNS. V was pared by 6 bases and J by 0 bases, with 5 bases of the junction left unmatched. The CDR3 runs 14 residues. CDR3 nucleotides: TGTGCCAGCAGCCCAGGGGGTCTCTCCTACGAGCAGTACTTC. It encodes CASSPGGLSYEQYF.

There are many counts of this clonotype. The CDR3 nucleotides are TGTGCCAGCAGCCAAGATTCCAGGACTAGCGGCAAAAACATTCAGTACTTC. It is translated as CASSQDSRTSGKNIQYF. V gene TRBV4-2 combines with J gene TRBJ2-4; 10 bases line up with TRBD2. Trimming at V came to 0 bases and at J to 3 bases, leaving 5 bases not matched to a gene. The CDR3 totals 17 residues. The germline V gene encodes CDR1 LGHNA and CDR2 YNFKEQ.

The rearrangement uses TRBV15 and TRBJ2-2; the D gene could be TRBD1 or TRBD2 (5 bases each). With 5 bases removed from V and 2 bases from J, the gap between germline ends came to 9 bases. This CDR3 has 14 amino acids. The germline gives CDR1 LNHNV, CDR2 YYDKDF (reference sequence). The CDR3 sequence: CATSLGVNTGELFF. The CDR3 DNA sequence: TGTGCCACCAGCCTGGGGGTAAACACCGGGGAGCTGTTTTTT. Together with reference TRBV15 and TRBJ2-2, the CDR3 gives the full variable domain: DAMVIQNPRYQVTQFGKPVTLSCSQTLNHNVMYWYQQKSSQAPKLLFHYYDKDFNNEADTPDNFQSRRPNTSFCFLDIRSPGLGDTAMYLCATSLGVNTGELFFGEGSRLTVL.